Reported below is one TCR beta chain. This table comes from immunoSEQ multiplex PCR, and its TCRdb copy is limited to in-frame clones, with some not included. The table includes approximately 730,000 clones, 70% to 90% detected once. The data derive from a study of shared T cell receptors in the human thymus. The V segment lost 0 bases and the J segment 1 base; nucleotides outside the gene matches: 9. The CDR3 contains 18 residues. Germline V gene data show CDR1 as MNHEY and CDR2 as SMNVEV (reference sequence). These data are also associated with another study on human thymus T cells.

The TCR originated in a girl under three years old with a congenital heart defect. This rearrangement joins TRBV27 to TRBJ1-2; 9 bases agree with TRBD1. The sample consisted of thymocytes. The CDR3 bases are TGTGCCAGCAGTTTATCGGGAGACAGGGGGGGAGTTAACTATGGCTACACCTTC. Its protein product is CASSLSGDRGGVNYGYTF.